The 27 T cell receptor beta chains in this list originate from one sample, sequenced in a study of Tregs in tolerant kidney transplant recipients. Some clones are missing from TCRdb's copy, which holds only in-frame ones; the method was immunoSEQ multiplex PCR. The sample shows about 44,000 clones, 95% to 96% of them seen only once. Their cognate antigens are unknown. The sample consisted of Tregs from blood cultured with allogeneic cells. The source of these receptors is a human donor in good health.

The genes are TRBV7-9 and TRBJ2-6, with 8 bases that match TRBD1. The CDR3 has 17 residues. The trim removed 9 bases at V and 0 bases at J, leaving 10 bases unmatched. From germline, CDR1 is SEHNR and CDR2 FQNEAQ (reference sequence). This chain's CDR3 is CARADRASSSGANVLTF. CDR3 nucleotide sequence: TGTGCCAGAGCGGACAGGGCCTCCTCCTCTGGGGCCAACGTCCTGACTTTC.

This chain links TRBV5-1 with TRBJ2-1; 9 bases match TRBD1. Germline V gene lookup returns CDR1 SGHRS and CDR2 YFSETQ. V lost 3 bases and J lost 8; bases outside the gene matches: 6. This CDR3 has 14 amino acids. CDR3 residues: CASSWNRGRDEQFF. The CDR3 DNA is TGCGCCAGCAGCTGGAACAGGGGGCGCGATGAGCAGTTCTTC.

In DNA form, the CDR3 reads TGTGCCAGCAGCCCCAGAGGGGGTAACACCGGGGAGCTGTTTTTT. Amino acid sequence: CASSPRGGNTGELFF. This sequence joins TRBV6-5 and TRBJ2-2; possible D gene TRBD1, 6 bases. Trimming stripped 6 bases from V and 2 bases from J, with 13 bases between. This CDR3 has 15 amino acids. CDR1 is MNHEY, CDR2 SVGAGI, per germline.

This clone was recorded once. The chain recombines TRBV5-4 with TRBJ2-7; no clear D gene. The CDR3 is 14 amino acids. The V end lost 5 bases, the J end lost 0 bases, and 12 bases lay between the germline ends. Germline V gene lookup returns CDR1 SGHNT and CDR2 YYREEE (reference sequence). This chain's CDR3 is CASRGGLSSYEQYF. The CDR3 DNA sequence: TGTGCCAGCAGGGGTGGGCTTAGCTCCTACGAGCAGTACTTC.

The rearrangement links TRBV5-1 to TRBJ2-3, with 13 bases fitting TRBD2. Germline-derived CDR1 and CDR2 are SGHRS and YFSETQ. The CDR3 consists of 17 residues. V lost 4 bases and J lost 0; bases outside the gene matches: 5. This CDR3 is CASSRTSGGTSTDTQYF. The CDR3 DNA sequence: TGCGCCAGCAGCCGGACTAGCGGGGGTACGAGCACAGATACGCAGTATTTT.

The chain uses TRBV5-8 and TRBJ1-4, with a tentative D call TRBD1 (5 bases). V gave up 0 bases and J gave up 5 bases, with 14 bases separating them. The CDR3 is 16 residues long. Germline-derived CDR1 and CDR2 are SGHTS and YDEGEE. In nucleotides, the CDR3 is TGTGCCAGCAGCTTGGTGGGCGCGGGGGACAATGAAAAACTGTTTTTT. Translated: CASSLVGAGDNEKLFF.

The V call is TRBV4-2, the J call TRBJ2-7; 8 bases agree with TRBD2. CDR1 is LGHNA, CDR2 YNFKEQ, per germline. The CDR3 runs to 17 residues. V gave up 2 bases and J gave up 3 bases; unmatched junction bases: 12. The CDR3 DNA reads TGTGCCAGCAGCCAAAGTGGGAATAGCGGGAACTTCTACGAGCAGTACTTC. Protein: CASSQSGNSGNFYEQYF.

The chain combines TRBV4-2 with TRBJ2-1, with D perhaps matching TRBD2 (6 bases). There are 14 residues in the CDR3. The germline V and J ends were trimmed by 3 bases and 6 bases, with 12 bases remaining between them. Per germline, CDR1 LGHNA and CDR2 YNFKEQ. CDR3: CASSQGGTRNEQFF. The CDR3 nucleotides read TGTGCCAGCAGCCAGGGCGGGACTCGCAATGAGCAGTTCTTC.

V gene TRBV5-1 combines with J gene TRBJ2-3; D is unclear. Trimming removed 3 bases from V and 2 bases from J, with 7 bases in between. The length of the CDR3 is 13 residues. Germline CDR1 is SGHRS and CDR2 is YFSETQ. The CDR3 protein is CASSWQATDTQYF. In DNA form, the CDR3 reads TGCGCCAGCAGCTGGCAGGCCACAGATACGCAGTATTTT.

The rearrangement uses TRBV19 and TRBJ1-1; D uncertain. The CDR3 is made up of 15 amino acids. Trimming left V 3 bases short and J 5 bases short, with 16 bases between. Per the germline V gene, CDR1 is LNHDA and CDR2 is SQIVND (reference sequence). The CDR3 loop is CASSIEEWRETEAFF. The CDR3 bases are TGTGCCAGTAGTATTGAGGAATGGAGGGAAACTGAAGCTTTCTTT.

The V gene is TRBV27, the J gene TRBJ1-5, with TRBD1 matching over 8 bases. The germline CDR1 and CDR2 sequences are MNHEY and SMNVEV (reference sequence). The V and J ends lost 6 bases and 7 bases, in that order; junction bases with no gene match: 5. CDR3 size: 13 residues. CDR3: CASRGQEWQPQHF. The CDR3 DNA is TGTGCCAGCAGGGGACAGGAATGGCAGCCCCAGCATTTT.

This rearrangement joins TRBV6-6 to TRBJ2-5; 7 bases agree with TRBD1. Trimming removed 2 bases from V and 4 bases from J; junction bases left unmatched: 4. Per the germline V gene, CDR1 is MNHNY and CDR2 is SVGAGI (reference sequence). The CDR3 extends over 14 amino acids. CDR3 DNA sequence: TGTGCCAGCAGTTACGTGACAGGGAGAGAGACCCAGTACTTC. Translation: CASSYVTGRETQYF.

The chain has TRBV5-1 and TRBJ2-2; 9 bases fit TRBD1. Germline V gene lookup returns CDR1 SGHRS and CDR2 YFSETQ. The V and J ends lost 4 bases and 4 bases, in that order; junction bases with no gene match: 8. CDR3 length: 16 residues. The CDR3 DNA follows: TGCGCCAGCAGCATCGGACAGGGGAGGTCCACCGGGGAGCTGTTTTTT. It translates to CASSIGQGRSTGELFF. Variable domain in full (rest from reference TRBV5-1 and TRBJ2-2): KAGVTQTPRYLIKTRGQQVTLSCSPISGHRSVSWYQQTPGQGLQFLFEYFSETQRNKGNFPGRFSGRQFSNSRSEMNVSTLELGDSALYLCASSIGQGRSTGELFFGEGSRLTVL.

The chain employs TRBV5-1 and TRBJ2-2; 8 positions agree with TRBD2. Germline lookup yields CDR1 SGHRS and CDR2 YFSETQ. This CDR3 contains 17 residues. Unmatched junction bases numbered 12, after V lost 5 bases and J lost 3 bases. In nucleotides, the CDR3 is TGCGCCAGCAGTCCCCCTATAGCGGGGCACGACACCGGGGAGCTGTTTTTT. Its translation: CASSPPIAGHDTGELFF.

The count of this clone is one. CDR3 in DNA: TGCGCCAGCAGCCCTAGGACTAGCGGGAGATTCAGGGAGCAGTACTTC. This gives the protein CASSPRTSGRFREQYF. The rearrangement uses TRBV5-1 and TRBJ2-5; 13 nucleotides match TRBD2. This CDR3 comprises 16 residues. The junction had 14 bases not matched to a gene; V was cut back by 4 bases and J by 11 bases. The germline V gene has CDR1 SGHRS and CDR2 YFSETQ. The variable domain in full, with the rest retrieved from reference TRBV5-1 and TRBJ2-5, is KAGVTQTPRYLIKTRGQQVTLSCSPISGHRSVSWYQQTPGQGLQFLFEYFSETQRNKGNFPGRFSGRQFSNSRSEMNVSTLELGDSALYLCASSPRTSGRFREQYFGPGTRLLVL.

This chain joins TRBV7-9 and TRBJ1-1; D unresolved. The V end was cut by 4 bases, the J end by 7 bases, with 10 bases between. This CDR3 is 12 amino acids long. Germline V lookup: CDR1 SEHNR, CDR2 FQNEAQ (reference sequence). The CDR3 here is CASSSLWDEAFF. CDR3 sequence (DNA): TGTGCCAGCAGCTCACTCTGGGATGAAGCTTTCTTT.

The genes are TRBV4-1 and TRBJ1-2; 7 bases line up with TRBD1. The V gene end was trimmed by 2 bases and the J gene end by 4 bases; junction bases not matched to a gene: 10. CDR3 length equals 16 residues. The V gene's germline CDR1 is MGHRA and CDR2 YSYEKL. The CDR3 is CASSQIFDRASYGYTF. The CDR3 DNA reads as TGCGCCAGCAGCCAAATCTTTGACAGGGCATCCTATGGCTACACCTTC.

This CDR3 is CASRGRLSGNTIYF. The CDR3 DNA reads as TGTGCCAGCCGCGGGAGGCTGTCTGGAAACACCATATATTTT. This chain links TRBV5-6 with TRBJ1-3; D is ambiguous. The germline CDR1 and CDR2 sequences are SGHDT and YYEEEE. The ends were cut back, 7 bases at V and 1 base at J, with 12 bases in the middle. This CDR3 contains 14 residues.

V is TRBV18 and J is TRBJ2-1; the D gene is possibly TRBD2 (6 bases). CDR1 and CDR2 (germline): KGHSH, LQKENI. The V end lost 6 bases, the J end lost 2 bases, and 17 bases lay between the germline ends. CDR3 length: 16 residues. The CDR3 here is CASSPPLAGPYNEQFF. CDR3 sequence (DNA): TGTGCCAGCTCTCCCCCCCTCGCGGGACCCTACAATGAGCAGTTCTTC.

This chain uses TRBV5-1 with TRBJ1-2; D gene ambiguous. Trimming removed 3 bases from V and 8 bases from J, with 20 bases in between. The CDR3 totals 15 residues. Germline V lookup: CDR1 SGHRS, CDR2 YFSETQ. In DNA, the CDR3 is TGCGCCAGCAGCTCGGGCCAGGTTAACTATGGAGGCTACACCTTC. Translated: CASSSGQVNYGGYTF.

The V gene is TRBV5-1, the J gene TRBJ2-3; D possibly corresponds to TRBD2 (6 bases). The CDR3 has 12 residues. Trimming cost V 4 bases and J 7 bases, with 10 bases left between them. Germline CDR1 and CDR2: SGHRS and YFSETQ. Here the CDR3 DNA reads TGCGCCAGCAGCCGGGACTTTCATACGCAGTATTTT. This gives the protein CASSRDFHTQYF.

The chain links TRBV4-1 to TRBJ1-3; D call uncertain. Germline V gives CDR1 MGHRA, CDR2 YSYEKL. Trimming removed 2 bases from V and 0 bases from J, with 8 bases in between. This CDR3 has 15 residues. The CDR3 here is CASSQWPSSGNTIYF. As DNA, the CDR3 is TGCGCCAGCAGCCAATGGCCCAGCTCTGGAAACACCATATATTTT.

The chain employs TRBV7-4 and TRBJ2-1; D perhaps matches TRBD2 (6 bases). The CDR3 extends over 17 amino acids. CDR1 and CDR2 from the germline V gene are SGHVT and SQSDAQ. V lost 3 bases, J lost 2 bases, and 17 bases lay in between. CDR3 in DNA: TGTGCCAGCAGCTTGGGGAGACTAGTTTTCCCCTACAATGAGCAGTTCTTC. It codes for CASSLGRLVFPYNEQFF.

This rearrangement joins TRBV19 to TRBJ2-7, with D unresolved. The V end lost 7 bases, the J end lost 1 base, and 14 bases lay between the germline ends. Germline CDR1 LNHDA, CDR2 SQIVND (reference sequence). The CDR3 spans 14 residues. In DNA, the CDR3 is TGTGCCAGTACTGGGCTGGGCGGTTCCTACGAGCAGTACTTC. This codes for CASTGLGGSYEQYF.

The chain couples TRBV6-6 to TRBJ1-3; D is undetermined. The V end was cut by 7 bases, the J end by 7 bases, with 17 bases between. Per germline, CDR1 MNHNY and CDR2 SVGAGI (reference sequence). CDR3 length: 14 residues. The chain's CDR3 is CASIPREGGNTIYF. CDR3 nucleotides: TGTGCCAGCATCCCCCGGGAAGGAGGGAACACCATATATTTT.

The gene calls are TRBV19 and TRBJ1-1; D might be TRBD1 (6 bases). The CDR3 contains 13 residues. Trimming took off 5 bases at V and 1 base at J, with 8 bases between the two ends. In germline, CDR1 is LNHDA, CDR2 SQIVND (reference sequence). Written as DNA, the CDR3 is TGTGCCAGTAGTTGGGGGCAGAACACTGAAGCTTTCTTT. This codes for CASSWGQNTEAFF.

CDR3 bases: TGTGCCAGCAGCTTGGCGAGCGGGTCAGCCTACGAGCAGTACTTC. Residues: CASSLASGSAYEQYF. The chain employs TRBV7-2 and TRBJ2-7, with D possibly TRBD2 on 6 matching bases. Germline loops: CDR1 SGHTA, CDR2 FQGNSA. The CDR3 is made up of 15 amino acids. Trimming left V 3 bases short and J 2 bases short, with 14 bases between.